This TCR beta chain was profiled in a study of low-dose radiotherapy and immunotherapy resistance in tumors. Overall study: Each patient was administered nivolumab intravenously at 240 mg, which was a flat dose, every two weeks, along with intravenous ipilimumab at 1 mg/kg every six weeks. Daily oral aspirin at 300 mg began on cycle 1 day 1 and lasted four cycles.

TRAV- and TRBV-specific primers primed first-strand cDNA, covering alpha and beta chains. TCRs were put through roughly 19 PCR cycles of amplification with Phusion. A constant-region primer and the V-primer adapter served as the primer pair. TCRdb itself ran the reads through MiXCR, one entry per CDR3 protein. Of tens of thousands of distinct CDR3 sequences in the sample, 9% to 9.5% were seen once. Time point of the sample: before trial treatment. Along with nivolumab and ipilimumab, donors received aspirin, low-dose cyclophosphamide and low-dose radiotherapy. Trimming stripped 7 bases from V and 1 base from J, with 9 bases between. The V gene's germline CDR1 is SNHLY and CDR2 FYNNEI. The CDR3 length is 13 residues.

The sequence was collected from a male donor with prostate cancer. The sample in question was PBMCs, obtained before treatment. This chain links TRBV2 with TRBJ2-3; D unclear. The CDR3 loop is CASNPVGTDTQYF. CDR3 bases: TGTGCCAGCAACCCGGTTGGCACAGATACGCAGTATTTT.